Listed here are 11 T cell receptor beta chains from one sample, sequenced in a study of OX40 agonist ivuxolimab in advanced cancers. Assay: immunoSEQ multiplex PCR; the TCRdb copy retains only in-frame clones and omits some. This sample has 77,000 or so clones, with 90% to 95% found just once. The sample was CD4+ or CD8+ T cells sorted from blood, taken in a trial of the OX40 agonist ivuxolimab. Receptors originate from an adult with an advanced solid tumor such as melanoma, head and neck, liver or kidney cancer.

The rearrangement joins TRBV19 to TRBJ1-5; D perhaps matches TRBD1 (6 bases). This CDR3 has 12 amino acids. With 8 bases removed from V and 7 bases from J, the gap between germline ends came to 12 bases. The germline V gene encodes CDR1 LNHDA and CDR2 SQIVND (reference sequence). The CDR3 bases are TGTGCCAGTGCAACAGGGAACCAGCCCCAGCATTTT. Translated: CASATGNQPQHF.

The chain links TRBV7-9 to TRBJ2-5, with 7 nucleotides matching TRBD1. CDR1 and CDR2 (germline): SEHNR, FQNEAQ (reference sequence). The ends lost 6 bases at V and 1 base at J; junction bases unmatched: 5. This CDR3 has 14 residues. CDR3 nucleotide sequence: TGTGCCAGCAGTACTCGGGACAGCCAAGAGACCCAGTACTTC. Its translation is CASSTRDSQETQYF.

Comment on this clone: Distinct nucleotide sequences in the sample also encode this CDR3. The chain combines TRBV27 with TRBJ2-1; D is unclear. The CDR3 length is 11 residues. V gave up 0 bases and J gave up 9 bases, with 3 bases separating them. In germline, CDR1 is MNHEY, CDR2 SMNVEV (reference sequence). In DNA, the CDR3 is TGTGCCAGCAGTTTATCCGGTGAGCAGTTCTTC. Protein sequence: CASSLSGEQFF.

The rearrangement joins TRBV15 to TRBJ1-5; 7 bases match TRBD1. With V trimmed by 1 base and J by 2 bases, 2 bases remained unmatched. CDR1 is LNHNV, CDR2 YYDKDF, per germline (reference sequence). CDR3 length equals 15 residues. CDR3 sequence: CATSRGTGGNQPQHF. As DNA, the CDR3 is TGTGCCACCAGCAGAGGGACAGGCGGCAATCAGCCCCAGCATTTT.

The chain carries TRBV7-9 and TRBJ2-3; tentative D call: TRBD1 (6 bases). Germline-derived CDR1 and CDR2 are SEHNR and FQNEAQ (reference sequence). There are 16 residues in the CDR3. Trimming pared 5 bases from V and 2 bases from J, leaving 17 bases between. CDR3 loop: CASSTQDRIDTDTQYF. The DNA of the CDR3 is TGTGCCAGCAGCACGCAAGACAGGATAGACACAGATACGCAGTATTTT.

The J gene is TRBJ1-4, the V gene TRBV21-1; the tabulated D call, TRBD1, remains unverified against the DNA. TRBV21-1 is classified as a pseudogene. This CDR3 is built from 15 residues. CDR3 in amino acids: CASSKVQGWGEKLFF. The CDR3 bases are TGTGCCAGCAGCAAAGTTCAGGGGTGGGGTGAAAAACTGTTTTTT.

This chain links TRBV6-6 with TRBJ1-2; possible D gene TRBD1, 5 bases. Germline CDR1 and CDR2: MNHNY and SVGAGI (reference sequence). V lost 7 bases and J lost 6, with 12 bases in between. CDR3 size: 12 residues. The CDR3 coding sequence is TGTGCCAGCACAGGGAGGGTCAATGGCTACACCTTC. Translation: CASTGRVNGYTF.

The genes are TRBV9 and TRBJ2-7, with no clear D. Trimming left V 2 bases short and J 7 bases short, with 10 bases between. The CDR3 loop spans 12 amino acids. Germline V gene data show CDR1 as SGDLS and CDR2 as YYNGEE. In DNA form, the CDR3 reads TGTGCCAGCAGCGTGTCCGGATCGGAGCAGTACTTC. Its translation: CASSVSGSEQYF.

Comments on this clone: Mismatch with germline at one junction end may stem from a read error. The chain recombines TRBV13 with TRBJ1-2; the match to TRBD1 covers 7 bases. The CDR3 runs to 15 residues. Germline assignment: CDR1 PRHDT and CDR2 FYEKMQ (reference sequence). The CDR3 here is CASSFLTGTLYSLAF. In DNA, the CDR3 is TGTGCCAGCAGCTTCCTGACAGGGACTCTCTATAGTTTGGCCTTC.

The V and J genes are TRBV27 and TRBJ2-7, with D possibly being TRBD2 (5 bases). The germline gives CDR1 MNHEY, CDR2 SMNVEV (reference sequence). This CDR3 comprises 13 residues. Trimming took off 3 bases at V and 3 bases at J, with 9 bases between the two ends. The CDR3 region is CASSFPGVYEQYF. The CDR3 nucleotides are TGTGCCAGCAGTTTCCCCGGGGTCTACGAGCAGTACTTC.

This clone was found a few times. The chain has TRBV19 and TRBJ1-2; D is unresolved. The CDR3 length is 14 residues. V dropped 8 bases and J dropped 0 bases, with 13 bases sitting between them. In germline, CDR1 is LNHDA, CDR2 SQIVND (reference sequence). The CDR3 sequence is CASGSSLANYGYTF. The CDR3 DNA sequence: TGTGCCAGTGGGAGCAGTCTCGCTAACTATGGCTACACCTTC.